These 13 T cell receptor beta chains came from one sample sequenced in a study of Graves' ophthalmopathy and Graves' hyperthyroidism. Investigators amplified TCR beta CDR3 regions from RNA transcripts. Amplification began with first-round RT-PCR using HTBI primers, then second-round multiplex PCR was performed. TCRdb analysed the multiplex PCR reads with MiXCR anew, one entry per CDR3 protein. The table lists a few hundred thousand distinct CDR3 sequences, about 35% of them singletons, with 4% to 5% in the top ten. The sample comprised peripheral blood or thyroid tissue (not recorded which). These receptors were collected from an adult man with Graves' hyperthyroidism.

This chain links TRBV2 with TRBJ1-5; D uncertain. Trimming took off 5 bases at V and 3 bases at J, with 11 bases between the two ends. Per germline, CDR1 SNHLY and CDR2 FYNNEI. The CDR3 runs to 14 residues. For the CDR3, the DNA is TGTGCCAGCAGTCACGACAAGATCAATCAGCCCCAGCATTTT. It is translated as CASSHDKINQPQHF.

Comments on this clonotype: Since a much larger clone is just one base distant, this may be a read error. V and J are TRBV7-9 and TRBJ2-7, with TRBD2 matching over 8 bases. The CDR3 covers 15 residues. Germline V CDR1 and CDR2: SEHNR, FQNEAQ (reference sequence). CDR3 protein: CASSLYGTRGREQHF. CDR3 DNA: TGTGCCAGCAGCTTATACGGGACTAGGGGTCGCGAGCAGCACTTC.

As for this clonotype: It may be a read error: a sequence one base away is much more abundant. This rearrangement joins TRBV27 to TRBJ2-7; possibly TRBD1 for D (5 bases). This CDR3 comprises 13 residues. V lost 6 bases and J 2 bases, leaving 11 bases between the germline ends. CDR1 MNHEY and CDR2 SMNVEV come from the germline V gene (reference sequence). As DNA, the CDR3 is TGTGCCAGCAGCCGGACAAGGACCTACGAGCAGTACTTC. This gives the protein CASSRTRTYEQYF.

In this sample, this clonotype turned up many times. The V gene is TRBV5-1, the J gene TRBJ2-5, with TRBD2 matching 13 bases. From germline, CDR1 is SGHRS and CDR2 YFSETQ. V lost 3 bases and J lost 3; bases outside the gene matches: 2. This CDR3 has 15 amino acids. This chain's CDR3 is CASSYGLAGEETQYF. The CDR3 nucleotides read TGCGCCAGCAGCTATGGACTAGCGGGAGAAGAGACCCAGTACTTC.

The chain employs TRBV29-1 and TRBJ2-5; possible D gene TRBD1, 6 bases. Germline V gene sequence: CDR1 SQVTM, CDR2 ANQGSEA. The CDR3 length is 13 residues. Trimming stripped 5 bases from V and 3 bases from J, with 13 bases between. The CDR3 coding sequence is TGCAGCGTTAGGACCGGGGACAAAGAGACCCAGTACTTC. Translated, it gives CSVRTGDKETQYF. The variable domain in full, with the rest retrieved from reference TRBV29-1 and TRBJ2-5, is SAVISQKPSRDICQRGTSLTIQCQVDSQVTMMFWYRQQPGQSLTLIATANQGSEATYESGFVIDKFPISRPNLTFSTLTVSNMSPEDSSIYLCSVRTGDKETQYFGPGTRLLVL.

This chain joins TRBV5-5 and TRBJ1-2; the match to TRBD1 covers 7 bases. Germline values: CDR1 SGHKS, CDR2 YYEKEE (reference sequence). The CDR3 is made up of 14 amino acids. The J segment lost 4 bases and the V segment lost 4 bases, leaving 7 bases of the junction unmatched. CDR3 bases: TGTGCCAGCAGCCCATTGACAGGGAGCTATGGCTACACCTTC. Translating it yields CASSPLTGSYGYTF.

Many counts were recorded for this clonotype. The gene calls are TRBV7-3 and TRBJ2-6; 7 bases align to TRBD2. In germline, CDR1 is SGHTA, CDR2 FQGTGA. The CDR3 runs 16 residues. Trimming removed 5 bases from V and 5 bases from J; junction bases left unmatched: 9. DNA for the CDR3: TGTGCCAGCAGCAATACAGGACTAGATAGGGCCAACGTCCTGACTTTC. Translation: CASSNTGLDRANVLTF.

As regards this clonotype: The CDR3 carries no conserved terminal phenylalanine or tryptophan, so it likely arises from a read error. It is unclear where the CDR3 begins or ends on the DNA, so no DNA is shown, and the CDR3 is as TCRdb lists it. CDR3 in amino acids: CASSPGALA. The rearrangement links TRBV7-9 to TRBJ1-1. The CDR3 is 9 amino acids in total, end residues counted. CDR1 is SEHNR, CDR2 FQNEAQ, per germline (reference sequence).

The chain employs TRBV24-1 and TRBJ2-5, with 8 bases that match TRBD1. V was pared by 3 bases and J by 5 bases, with 4 bases of the junction left unmatched. In germline, CDR1 is KGHDR, CDR2 SFDVKD. This CDR3 has 14 residues. CDR3 coding DNA: TGTGCCACCAGTGATCAGGGGGCCGGGGAGACCCAGTACTTC. Its protein product is CATSDQGAGETQYF.

This clonotype was counted only a few times. This rearrangement joins TRBV12-3 or TRBV12-4 to TRBJ1-1; 7 bases align to TRBD1. The ends lost 6 bases at V and 0 bases at J; junction bases unmatched: 13. The CDR3 is made up of 17 amino acids. Written as DNA, the CDR3 is TGTGCCAGCAGCCTGGGTGGGGGACAGCCCATGAACACTGAAGCTTTCTTT. Protein: CASSLGGGQPMNTEAFF.

As for this clonotype: Being one base from a much bigger clone, this may be a read error. The J gene is TRBJ2-7, the V gene TRBV2, with D hard to call. Per germline, CDR1 SNHLY and CDR2 FYNNEI. This CDR3 spans 14 amino acids. V was trimmed by 6 bases and J by 1 base, leaving 13 bases between them. The CDR3 loop is CASSPTWGSYEQYF. DNA for the CDR3: TGTGCCAGCAGCCCCACATGGGGTTCCTACGAGCAGTACTTC.

Ten or more counts support this clonotype. The rearrangement uses TRBV12-3 or TRBV12-4 and TRBJ1-2; D is uncertain. Trimming pared 5 bases from V and 4 bases from J, leaving 11 bases between. The CDR3 runs 13 residues. The CDR3 spells CASSRFRGYGYTF. The DNA for the CDR3 is TGTGCCAGCAGTAGGTTTCGTGGCTATGGCTACACCTTC.

This clonotype was picked up many times. This sequence joins TRBV20-1 and TRBJ1-6; D may be TRBD1 (6 bases). Trimming removed 3 bases from V and 6 bases from J, with 15 bases in between. CDR3 length: 15 amino acids. Germline lookup yields CDR1 DFQATT and CDR2 SNEGSKA (reference sequence). CDR3 sequence: CSASFGGAGNSPLHF. The CDR3, as DNA: TGCAGTGCTAGTTTCGGGGGGGCGGGTAATTCACCCCTCCACTTT.